This T cell receptor (beta chain) is drawn from a study of T cell changes during pregnancy in multiple sclerosis (dated by TCRdb to the late 2010s). Looking at the study overall: The study looked at changes in the T cell repertoire across pregnancy in women with multiple sclerosis.

Preparation of the library involved the immunoSEQ multiplex PCR assay. The table comes from immuneACCESS by way of TCRdb, which keeps in-frame sequences with V and J called. Part of the clones is missing from these tables; in studies checked, under half for an unresolved V gene and the rest for unknown reasons. Recorded for this sample are 50,000 to 65,000 clones; 90% of them occurred a single time. Of the sample, about 5.8% is held by the ten largest clones. V is pared back by 8 bases and J by 3 bases, with 7 bases lying between the germline termini. The CDR3 sequence holds 11 residues, the cysteine and phenylalanine included. The DNA shown is the 33-base CDR3, in frame from base 1. For CDR1 and CDR2, the germline V gene (reference sequence) lists LNHDA and SQIVND. In this sample, this clone turned up a few times. Its antigen specificity is not known. There are no base qualities to consult, and no much larger clone falls within one base.

This clonotype was sampled from a female donor in good health, enrolled as a control in a pregnancy study. The chain uses TRBV19 and TRBJ1-1; the D gene lacks a confident call. The sample was peripheral blood, taken in the third trimester of pregnancy. CDR3 protein: CASFVDTEAFF. The nucleotides are TGTGCCAGTTTCGTTGACACTGAAGCTTTCTTT.